This TCR beta chain was documented in a study of cytomegalovirus exposure and HLA in healthy donors. The germline CDR1 and CDR2 sequences are SGHVS and FQNEAQ. The V segment lost 5 bases and the J segment 1 base; nucleotides outside the gene matches: 3. This CDR3 spans 14 amino acids. The PCR used 60 Vbeta and 13 Jbeta primers. Only in-frame clones appear in the TCRdb table, and some are missing; sequencing was by immunoSEQ multiplex PCR. Found here are more than 40,000 clones; the top ten clones hold approximately 2.4%. The clonotype originates from a female donor in good health and CMV-seronegative. This sequence joins TRBV7-8 and TRBJ1-1; 8 positions agree with TRBD1. The sequenced material came from PBMCs. CDR3 coding DNA: TGTGCCAGCAGCATACAGGGGGGGAACACTGAAGCTTTCTTT. Amino acids: CASSIQGGNTEAFF.